What follows describes a single T cell receptor (beta chain). Its antigen is not identified. There are 15 residues in the CDR3. Germline V lookup: CDR1 MNHEY, CDR2 SMNVEV (reference sequence). The V segment lost 4 bases and the J segment 2 bases; nucleotides outside the gene matches: 6. This specimen belongs to a study of OX40 agonist ivuxolimab in advanced cancers. Study-wide results and limits: Part of the nonresponder group also had normalized T-cell clonal expansion that was low. By week 6 at 0.1 to 3.0 mg/kg, blood CD4+ and CD8+ T cells had expanded clonally.

Profiling relied on immunoSEQ multiplex PCR, and the TCRdb table lists in-frame clones only, not all of them. Of some 60,000 clones in the sample, around nine tenths were seen once. The sequencing here drew on CD4+ or CD8+ T cells sorted from blood, taken in a trial of the OX40 agonist ivuxolimab. The clonotype was recovered from an adult with an advanced solid tumor such as melanoma, head and neck, liver or kidney cancer. V usage is TRBV27 and J usage is TRBJ2-7; 9 nucleotides line up with TRBD2. The CDR3, as DNA: TGTGCCAGCAGTTCCCCTAGCGGGGTAACCTACGAGCAGTACTTC. Translating gives CASSSPSGVTYEQYF.